The T cell receptor (beta chain) described here comes from a study of blood T cell repertoires in COVID-19. Across the study: Both acute and convalescent COVID-19 samples were obtained from the United States, Italy and Spain. In each case, the material was cDNA or gDNA derived from T cells, B-cell-depleted T cells, or PBMCs.

Authors' processing steps: Reference gene primer amplification gave estimated nucleated cell counts. Clones were sequenced by immunoSEQ multiplex PCR, and TCRdb holds only the in-frame ones, with some missing. V and J calls and clone size are as listed in that table; D and trimming were resolved from the DNA. The sample has tens of thousands of clones, 83% seen once; the top ten hold over 40%. The CDR3 spans 16 residues. V lost 5 bases, J lost 2 bases, and 6 bases stayed unmatched. Germline lookup yields CDR1 LNHDA and CDR2 SQIVND (reference sequence). Sequenced: peripheral blood. The V and J genes are TRBV19 and TRBJ2-1; TRBD2 matches at 10 bases. This TCR derives from a man older than 75 with acute or convalescent COVID-19. The CDR3 loop is CASSVPSGGAYNEQFF. In DNA form, the CDR3 reads TGTGCCAGTAGTGTACCAAGCGGGGGGGCCTACAATGAGCAGTTCTTC.